Listed below are T cell receptor beta chains from one sample, sequenced in a study of shared clonotypes between healthy human individuals. Sequenced by immunoSEQ multiplex PCR; TCRdb stores in-frame clones only, minus some. The profile shows around 550,000 clones, about 95% of them singletons. Sample: naive CD8+ T cells sorted from blood. The receptor set was obtained from a woman aged 25-40 years in good health. The conserved cysteine and the conserved F or W are not part of the CDR3 here.

>TRBV11-2|TRBJ2-7
ASSLGHYEQY
>TRBV5-4|TRBJ2-7
ASSLVVAGGLWEQY
>TRBV2|TRBJ2-2
ASSPGVTGELF
>TRBV27|TRBJ2-2
ASSFGTATGELF
>TRBV28|TRBJ2-7
ASPFPPRQIIYEQY
>TRBV11-3|TRBJ2-3
ASSSGTTDTQY
>TRBV29-1|TRBJ2-5
SVERDNQETQY
>TRBV28|TRBJ1-2
ASSLYVGGGYT
>TRBV13|TRBJ1-5
ASSRQAGSNQPQH
>TRBV2|TRBJ2-7
ATKQGAYEQY
>TRBV10-3|TRBJ2-7
AISDGDSSYEQY
>TRBV2|TRBJ2-2
ASRDDRGYTGELF
>TRBV2|TRBJ2-7
ASSVRDALSYEQY
>TRBV19|TRBJ2-1
ASRWGVTNNEQF
>TRBV9|TRBJ2-7
ASSAAGASYEQY
>TRBV11-3|TRBJ2-1
ASSLPGDNEQF
>TRBV10-3|TRBJ2-5
AISSDRGETQY
>TRBV27|TRBJ2-1
ASRKVAGGWNEQF